This T cell receptor (beta chain) was retrieved from a study of vaccination and CD4 T cells after COVID-19. With the Oncomine TCR Beta short-read assay, DNA from cultured CD4+ T cells was sequenced. TCRdb fed the PCR reads into MiXCR, producing one record per CDR3 protein. The table shows 8,500 to 13,000 distinct CDR3 sequences, with around 77% occurring only once. Study results and limitations: Convalescent patients saw a median about 85% of their reactive clones show up only after vaccination.

On this clonotype: As yet, its antigen is unknown.

The CDR3 spans 13 residues. Per germline, CDR1 WNHNN and CDR2 SYGVQD (reference sequence). V lost 7 bases and J lost 2, with 9 bases in between. This sample's treatment: roughly 10-day PBMC culture with coronavirus spike peptide pools or control peptides (ViraFEST assay). ViraFEST used peptide pools to expand antigen-specific T cells before TCR sequencing. Patients returned positive PCR results between March and December 2020, earlier than US Alpha, Beta and Delta variants. These CD4+ T cells came from approximately eleven-day cultures by negative selection. The genes are TRBV10-1 and TRBJ2-1; D gene uncertain. The sequence was collected from a human donor who had recovered from COVID-19. Sequences were obtained from CD4+ T cells from blood, cultured in vitro. CDR3 amino acids: CASTQATYNEQFF. Written as DNA, the CDR3 is TGCGCCAGCACCCAAGCGACCTACAATGAGCAGTTCTTC.